The next 23 T cell receptor beta chains were all read from a single sample in a study of CD4 and CD8 cells across lung adenocarcinoma regions. Each CDR3 protein gets one entry after TCRdb re-called the PCR reads with MiXCR. The sample consists of approximately 24,000 distinct CDR3 sequences, around 50% of them appearing once. The specimen sequenced was CD8+ T cells from the center of a lung tumor. Every receptor here comes from a male donor with lung adenocarcinoma. The CD4 and CD8 labels of this study may be unreliable.

This clonotype was observed a single time. The junction differs from germline at one of its ends, possibly a read error. The genes are TRBV6-1 and TRBJ2-5; TRBD2 aligns across 7 bases. Germline loops: CDR1 MNHNS, CDR2 SASEGT. The CDR3 length is 13 residues. The CDR3 sequence: CASSEGGGEAQYF. DNA of the CDR3: TGTGCCAGCAGTGAGGGGGGGGGAGAGGCCCAGTACTTT.

As to this clonotype: In this CDR3 the conserved last residue, phenylalanine or tryptophan, is missing, so a read error is likely. The limits of the CDR3 on the DNA are not certain, so only TCRdb's listed CDR3 is given. The chain links TRBV10-1 to TRBJ2-3; the table's D call of TRBD1 was not tested on the DNA. CDR1 is WNHNN and CDR2 is SYGVQD in the germline V gene (reference sequence). The CDR3 comprises 15 residues, both ends counted. The CDR3 loop is CASNRTGEFLASSSS.

Many counts were recorded for this clonotype. The chain combines TRBV6-1 with TRBJ2-1, with TRBD2 as a possible D gene (6 bases). The CDR3 loop spans 14 amino acids. V shed 8 bases and J shed 2 bases, with 13 bases lying between them. Germline loops: CDR1 MNHNS, CDR2 SASEGT. This CDR3 reads CASSMGGTYNEQFF. The CDR3 DNA reads as TGTGCCAGCTCGATGGGAGGTACCTACAATGAGCAGTTCTTC.

This clonotype was observed a handful of times. J is TRBJ1-1 and V is TRBV12-3 or TRBV12-4; a possible D gene is TRBD1 (5 bases). This CDR3 region has 14 residues. V dropped 6 bases and J dropped 6 bases, with 17 bases sitting between them. The CDR3 DNA follows: TGTGCCAGCAGACCCTCACGCTGGGGGTCTGAAGCTTTCTTT. Translated, it gives CASRPSRWGSEAFF.

Turning to this clonotype: This likely comes from a read error, as the CDR3 has no conserved phenylalanine or tryptophan at its end. Because the CDR3's place on the DNA is in doubt, the DNA is left out and the CDR3 is given as listed by TCRdb. The J gene is TRBJ2-5, the V gene TRBV6-1; the D call in the table, TRBD1, was not verified against the DNA. The CDR3 spans 15 residues, counting both ends. The germline gives CDR1 MNHNS, CDR2 SASEGT. The chain's CDR3 is CASSGGTGVEETQYS.

With regard to this clonotype: Relative to the germline gene, one junction end is altered; a read error may explain this. The rearrangement links TRBV10-2 to TRBJ2-3; TRBD2 agrees at 9 bases. Per the germline V gene, CDR1 is WSHSY and CDR2 is SAAADI. The CDR3 runs 14 residues. The CDR3 coding sequence is TGCGCCAGCAGGGGCGGGAGGGCCAAAGACATTCAGTACTTT. Its translation is CASRGGRAKDIQYF.

In this sample, this clonotype turned up a few times. The chain joins TRBV20-1 to TRBJ2-3; D may be TRBD2 (6 bases). The germline V and J ends were trimmed by 6 bases and 3 bases, with 16 bases remaining between them. The germline CDR1 and CDR2 sequences are DFQATT and SNEGSKA (reference sequence). This CDR3 spans 14 amino acids. The CDR3 DNA follows: TGCAGTGCGATACTTATGGGGGGAACAGATACGCAGTATTTT. This codes for CSAILMGGTDTQYF.

V and J are TRBV6-5 and TRBJ2-1; D remains unclear. From germline, CDR1 is MNHEY and CDR2 SVGAGI. The V gene lost 0 bases and the J gene lost 10 bases, with 13 bases spanning the gap. The CDR3 contains 14 residues. The CDR3 bases are TGTGCCAGCAGTTACTCGACGTTGGTTTACGAGCAGTTCTTC. Translating it yields CASSYSTLVYEQFF.

With regard to this clonotype: At one boundary the junction diverges from the germline segment, which might be a read error. The rearrangement uses TRBV6-1 and TRBJ2-4; D is possibly TRBD2 (6 bases). The germline CDR1 and CDR2 sequences are MNHNS and SASEGT. The CDR3 has 16 amino acids. CDR3 region: CASSERGLWATNMQYF. CDR3 coding DNA: TGTGCCAGCAGTGAAAGGGGACTGTGGGCCACAAACATGCAGTACTTC.

This clonotype came up many times. The chain is built from TRBV4-1 and TRBJ2-3; D gene unclear. Germline lookup yields CDR1 MGHRA and CDR2 YSYEKL. CDR3 length: 16 amino acids. V lost 2 bases, J lost 0 bases, and 12 bases lay in between. The CDR3 loop reads CASSQHSSASTDTQYF. The CDR3 bases are TGCGCCAGCAGCCAACATTCCTCCGCTAGCACAGATACGCAGTATTTT.

The chain couples TRBV6-1 to TRBJ2-2; 12 bases line up with TRBD1. This CDR3 contains 15 residues. Losses at the gene ends were 8 bases for V and 6 bases for J; bases not matched to a gene: 7. Germline V gene lookup returns CDR1 MNHNS and CDR2 SASEGT. CDR3 in amino acids: CASLRDRGQSGELFF. CDR3 DNA: TGTGCCAGCCTCCGGGACAGGGGGCAATCCGGGGAGCTGTTTTTT.

The V call is TRBV7-2, the J call TRBJ2-7, with TRBD2 as a possible D gene (5 bases). CDR1 and CDR2 (germline): SGHTA, FQGNSA. This CDR3 spans 17 amino acids. Trimming removed 0 bases from V and 6 bases from J, with 21 bases in between. Written as DNA, the CDR3 is TGTGCCAGCAGCTTAGCCTACTGGACTTCGGCCCGGGGCGAGCAGTACTTC. Its translation is CASSLAYWTSARGEQYF. The entire variable domain, with the rest obtained from reference TRBV7-2 and TRBJ2-7, is as follows: GAGVSQSPSNKVTEKGKDVELRCDPISGHTALYWYRQSLGQGLEFLIYFQGNSAPDKSGLPSDRFSAERTGGSVSTLTIQRTQQEDSAVYLCASSLAYWTSARGEQYFGPGTRLTVT.

This clonotype turned up a few times. This rearrangement joins TRBV7-8 to TRBJ2-1; 7 nucleotides line up with TRBD2. V lost 5 bases, J lost 10 bases, and 5 bases stayed unmatched. There are 12 residues in the CDR3. The germline V gene encodes CDR1 SGHVS and CDR2 FQNEAQ. In nucleotides, the CDR3 is TGTGCCAGCAGCCGGACTAGTGGCGAGCAGTTCTTC. Residues: CASSRTSGEQFF.

DNA of the CDR3: TGTGCCAGCACACTAGCGGGAACTTCCACAGATACGCAGTATTTT. Amino acids: CASTLAGTSTDTQYF. This rearrangement joins TRBV27 to TRBJ2-3, with 10 bases lining up with TRBD2. Per the germline V gene, CDR1 is MNHEY and CDR2 is SMNVEV (reference sequence). The CDR3 is made up of 15 amino acids. V trimming: 7 bases; J trimming: 2 bases; junction bases outside the gene matches: 6.

The chain is built from TRBV10-2 and TRBJ1-2; 8 bases fit TRBD1. The germline V gene encodes CDR1 WSHSY and CDR2 SAAADI. Trimming cost V 5 bases and J 7 bases; bases outside gene matches: 6. The CDR3 totals 13 residues. CDR3 nucleotide sequence: TGCGCCAGCAGTCCAACAGGGGGAGGTGGCTACACCTTC. Residues: CASSPTGGGGYTF.

Turning to this clonotype: Compared with germline, one end of the junction differs, possibly owing to a read error. The chain recombines TRBV6-1 with TRBJ2-5; D tentatively reads TRBD1 or TRBD2 (5 bases each). The CDR3 is made up of 15 amino acids. CDR1 is MNHNS and CDR2 is SASEGT in the germline V gene. The CDR3 DNA is TGTGCCAGCAGTGAAGTATGGTCCGGGGACGACGTCCTGACCTTC. Residues: CASSEVWSGDDVLTF.

This clonotype has just a few counts. This rearrangement joins TRBV6-5 to TRBJ2-1, with 7 bases lining up with TRBD1. Germline assignment: CDR1 MNHEY and CDR2 SVGAGI. Trimming took 2 bases from V and 13 from J; bases not matched to a gene: 2. This CDR3 has 11 residues. The DNA for the CDR3 is TGTGCCAGCAGTTACCAGGGGGTCCAGTTCTTC. This codes for CASSYQGVQFF.

Concerning this clonotype itself: Relative to the germline gene, one junction end is altered; a read error may explain this. The CDR3 DNA follows: TGTGCCAGAAGCTTGGATTTGGGGGGGGGCGGCACAGATACGCAGTATTTC. Translation gives CARSLDLGGGGTDTQYF. This chain links TRBV5-3 with TRBJ2-3, with D possibly being TRBD2 (7 bases). TRBV5-3 is an ORF, with its function uncertain. This CDR3 contains 17 residues.

This rearrangement joins TRBV6-1 to TRBJ2-4, with D tentatively TRBD1 or TRBD2 (5 bases each). The germline V gene has CDR1 MNHNS and CDR2 SASEGT. This CDR3 is 14 amino acids long. The CDR3 reads CPGPGLGATNTQYF. The CDR3 bases are TGTCCCGGCCCGGGGCTGGGAGCCACAAATACGCAGTACTTC.

This clonotype was recorded a few times. This chain connects TRBV10-2 to TRBJ2-1, with TRBD2 identical over 9 bases. The DNA end is a closer match to TRBJ2-5, so the J assignment may be wrong. CDR1 is WSHSY, CDR2 SAAADI, per germline. The CDR3 runs 14 residues. In DNA, the CDR3 is TGCGCCAGCAGTGAAGCGGGAGGTCTCGAGACCCAGTACTTC. Translated: CASSEAGGLETQYF.

The chain is built from TRBV10-3 and TRBJ2-1, with 10 bases matching TRBD1. V lost 10 bases to trimming and J lost 4 bases; unmatched junction nucleotides: 4. CDR1 ENHRY and CDR2 SYGVKD come from the germline V gene. The CDR3 totals 13 residues. The CDR3 region is CASQGQGYNEQFF. CDR3 coding DNA: TGTGCCAGTCAGGGACAGGGGTACAATGAGCAGTTCTTC.

This clonotype was seen more than once but under ten times. The rearrangement links TRBV7-2 to TRBJ1-6, with a possible D match to TRBD1 (6 bases). The CDR3 runs 12 residues. V lost 10 bases and J 7 bases, leaving 11 bases between the germline ends. Per germline, CDR1 SGHTA and CDR2 FQGNSA. The CDR3 loop reads CATRGLNSPLHF. CDR3 bases: TGTGCCACGCGGGGGCTCAATTCACCCCTCCACTTT. Drawing the rest from reference TRBV7-2 and TRBJ1-6, the complete variable domain is GAGVSQSPSNKVTEKGKDVELRCDPISGHTALYWYRQSLGQGLEFLIYFQGNSAPDKSGLPSDRFSAERTGGSVSTLTIQRTQQEDSAVYLCATRGLNSPLHFGNGTRLTVT.

CDR3 residues: CASSLVIPGGAQYF. The CDR3 DNA sequence: TGTGCCAGCAGCTTAGTGATCCCGGGAGGGGCGCAGTATTTT. The chain carries TRBV7-2 and TRBJ2-3; 8 bases align to TRBD2. The J segment lost 10 bases and the V segment lost 1 base, leaving 7 bases of the junction unmatched. CDR1 is SGHTA and CDR2 is FQGNSA in the germline V gene. This CDR3 spans 14 amino acids.